The 11 T cell receptor beta chains reported below all come from one sample, sequenced in a study of T-cell memory formation after mild COVID-19. MiXCR was run by TCRdb on the 5' RACE reads, yielding one entry per CDR3 protein. Of 270,000 or so distinct CDR3 sequences in the sample, over 15% were seen once. Sequenced material: PBMCs or a T cell subset sorted from them (not recorded which). Receptors were obtained from a man younger than 35 who had mild COVID-19 (a few samples of this study predate the infection). Cell type and time point are not known.

In its sample, this clonotype was seen many times. The chain carries TRBV11-2 and TRBJ2-3; 7 bases align to TRBD2. The CDR3 is 14 amino acids. The germline CDR1 and CDR2 sequences are SGHAT and FQNNGV. V lost 3 bases to trimming and J lost 7 bases; unmatched junction nucleotides: 7. CDR3 protein: CASSFSGSGNTQYF. In DNA, the CDR3 is TGTGCCAGCAGCTTTAGCGGGTCGGGTAATACGCAGTATTTT.

In its sample, this clonotype was seen a few times. The V and J genes are TRBV11-2 and TRBJ1-1; 7 bases align to TRBD1. The V and J ends lost 3 bases and 0 bases, in that order; junction bases with no gene match: 4. The CDR3 consists of 15 residues. CDR1 is SGHAT and CDR2 is FQNNGV in the germline V gene. The CDR3 spells CASSFWGQMNTEAFF. In DNA form, the CDR3 reads TGTGCCAGCAGCTTTTGGGGACAGATGAACACTGAAGCTTTCTTT.

This clonotype was detected only a few times. This chain connects TRBV12-3 or TRBV12-4 to TRBJ2-3, with TRBD2 matching over 9 bases. The CDR3 has 15 residues. V shed 5 bases, J shed 10 bases, and the junction held 13 bases outside the gene matches. The CDR3 sequence is CASSTERAGGSAQYF. The CDR3 DNA is TGTGCCAGCAGTACTGAGCGGGCGGGGGGGTCCGCGCAGTATTTT.

This clonotype was recorded a few times. The CDR3 nucleotides are TGTGCCAGCAGCGCTAGCGATTCCTACGAGCAGTACGTC. Translating gives CASSASDSYEQYV. The chain has TRBV5-6 and TRBJ2-7, with D possibly matching TRBD2 (6 bases). Germline V gene data show CDR1 as SGHDT and CDR2 as YYEEEE. This CDR3 has 13 residues. Between the trimmed V and J ends, which lost 4 bases and 1 base, there was a span of 9 bases.

This clonotype was observed a handful of times. J is TRBJ1-4 and V is TRBV29-1; the D is unclear. V was pared by 6 bases and J by 0 bases, with 11 bases between. Germline CDR1 is SQVTM and CDR2 is ANQGSEA. The CDR3 runs to 14 residues. DNA for the CDR3: TGCAGCGTGCGGACGCCCGCAACTAATGAAAAACTGTTTTTT. This sequence encodes CSVRTPATNEKLFF.

This chain joins TRBV4-1 and TRBJ2-7, with D perhaps matching TRBD1 (5 bases). Germline values: CDR1 MGHRA, CDR2 YSYEKL. This CDR3 spans 15 amino acids. V lost 0 bases and J lost 3, with 12 bases in between. The CDR3: CASSQEHRQFYEQYF. In DNA form, the CDR3 reads TGCGCCAGCAGCCAAGAACATCGACAGTTCTACGAGCAGTACTTC.

The CDR3 DNA follows: TGCAGTGCTAGCCAGGGTGGGGCCTTGGGCACTGAAGCTTTCTTT. This encodes CSASQGGALGTEAFF. The genes are TRBV20-1 and TRBJ1-1, with a tentative D call TRBD1 (5 bases). Germline V CDR1 and CDR2: DFQATT, SNEGSKA (reference sequence). Trimming removed 3 bases at V and 4 bases at J, with 18 bases between. This CDR3 contains 15 residues.

For this clonotype: The germline gene is not matched at one end of the junction; a read error may be the cause. The rearrangement uses TRBV2 and TRBJ1-6, with D tentatively TRBD1 (5 bases). The CDR3 runs 14 residues. Per the germline V gene, CDR1 is SNHLY and CDR2 is FYNNEI. CDR3 coding DNA: TGTGCCAGCGGGGCGAGCTCCTATAAGTCACCCCTCCACTTT. It encodes CASGASSYKSPLHF.

This clonotype has more than one count but fewer than ten. The CDR3 coding sequence is TGTGCCACCAGCGCCTACCTAGCTGAGCAGTTCTTC. It is translated as CATSAYLAEQFF. The rearrangement joins TRBV15 to TRBJ2-1; weak D call: TRBD2 (5 bases). In germline, CDR1 is LNHNV, CDR2 YYDKDF (reference sequence). V was shortened by 5 bases and J by 9 bases, with 11 bases between the two germline ends. The CDR3 runs to 12 residues.

The V call is TRBV7-2, the J call TRBJ2-1; 8 bases agree with TRBD1. Germline trimming cut 0 bases from V and 8 bases from J; bases unmatched to any gene: 3. The CDR3 consists of 14 residues. From germline, CDR1 is SGHTA and CDR2 FQGNSA. CDR3 amino acids: CASSLAGTGYEQFF. The CDR3 coding sequence is TGTGCCAGCAGCTTAGCAGGGACAGGATATGAGCAGTTCTTC.

This rearrangement joins TRBV7-6 to TRBJ1-5, with unresolved D. Trimming removed 0 bases at V and 6 bases at J, with 18 bases between. Germline V lookup: CDR1 SGHVS, CDR2 FNYEAQ. CDR3 size: 17 residues. DNA for the CDR3: TGTGCCAGCAGCTTAGCAGCGGCAGGTTTAACTATTCAGCCCCAGCATTTT. It specifies CASSLAAAGLTIQPQHF.